This TCR beta chain appears in the sequencing data of a study of cytomegalovirus exposure and HLA in healthy donors. As for the donors, each was a healthy bone marrow donor. At sampling all donors were nominally healthy, likely with unrecorded immune exposures. 60 Vbeta and 13 Jbeta primers were used in PCR. Only in-frame clones appear in the TCRdb table, and some are missing; sequencing was by immunoSEQ multiplex PCR. The sample has roughly 93,000 clones, 75% to 85% seen once. The sequence derives from a man aged 18 to 35 in good health and CMV-seropositive. The sequenced material came from PBMCs.

CDR3 in DNA: TGCGCCAGCAGCCATCGGACAAGCCAAGAGACCCAGTACTTC. The encoded protein is CASSHRTSQETQYF. V gene TRBV4-1 combines with J gene TRBJ2-5; possible D gene TRBD1, 5 bases. In germline, CDR1 is MGHRA, CDR2 YSYEKL. The CDR3 sequence is 14 residues long. The V gene lost 3 bases and the J gene lost 1 base, with 9 bases spanning the gap.